The T cell receptor beta chain under discussion was sequenced for a study of blood T cells in healthy people across ages. The ends were cut back, 3 bases at V and 2 bases at J, with 14 bases in the middle. The CDR3 has 16 residues. Germline CDR1 is SGDLS and CDR2 is YYNGEE. In this sample, this clonotype turned up once. With a J-beta primer mix and a sample-barcoded 5' primer, a second PCR ran about 7 to 12 cycles. MiXCR was run by TCRdb on the 5' RACE reads, yielding one entry per CDR3 protein. The top ten hold approximately 3.7% of the sample, which has some 800,000 distinct CDR3 sequences, approximately 25% seen once. These records were also assigned to another study, of T cells of mothers and their children.

The chain couples TRBV9 to TRBJ2-2; D is unresolved. Sequences were obtained from blood. The receptor was derived from a boy aged 5-17 years in good health. The CDR3 sequence is CASSAHTGQNTGELFF. The DNA for the CDR3 is TGTGCCAGCAGCGCCCACACCGGTCAAAACACCGGGGAGCTGTTTTTT.